Below, 7 T cell receptor beta chains from the same sample are listed, as sequenced in a study of T cells in tuberculosis. Clones were sequenced by immunoSEQ multiplex PCR, and TCRdb holds only the in-frame ones, with some missing. The repertoire holds about 30,000 clones, with 90% as singletons. Sequencing input: PBMCs. These receptor sequences come from a donor between 5 and 29 years old with latent tuberculosis or without tuberculosis infection.

This chain's CDR3 is CASSLAGTGGSYEQYF. The CDR3 nucleotides are TGCGCCAGCAGCTTGGCTGGGACAGGGGGGTCCTACGAGCAGTACTTC. The V gene is TRBV5-1, the J gene TRBJ2-7, with 11 bases that match TRBD1. The CDR3 loop spans 16 amino acids. V was pared by 0 bases and J by 1 base, with 3 bases of the junction left unmatched. Germline loops: CDR1 SGHRS, CDR2 YFSETQ.

The chain is built from TRBV19 and TRBJ2-1; 8 bases map to TRBD2. The CDR3 runs to 13 residues. Germline V CDR1 and CDR2: LNHDA, SQIVND (reference sequence). V lost 6 bases to trimming and J lost 9 bases; unmatched junction nucleotides: 7. CDR3 sequence: CASRPSGGGEQFF. The CDR3 nucleotides read TGTGCCAGTAGGCCGAGCGGGGGAGGTGAGCAGTTCTTC.

The chain employs TRBV19 and TRBJ1-5, with a possible D match to TRBD1 (6 bases). The germline V and J ends were trimmed by 6 bases and 3 bases, with 9 bases remaining between them. CDR1 is LNHDA and CDR2 is SQIVND in the germline V gene (reference sequence). The CDR3 extends over 13 amino acids. The CDR3 DNA follows: TGTGCCAGTAGCGGACAGTACAATCAGCCCCAGCATTTT. This encodes CASSGQYNQPQHF.

The chain uses TRBV5-1 and TRBJ2-7; 10 bases agree with TRBD1. The CDR3 is 14 residues long. CDR1 is SGHRS, CDR2 YFSETQ, per germline. The V and J ends lost 3 bases and 3 bases, in that order; junction bases with no gene match: 3. CDR3 in amino acids: CASSSRTGGYEQYF. For the CDR3, the DNA is TGCGCCAGCAGCTCTCGGACAGGGGGCTACGAGCAGTACTTC.

The rearrangement uses TRBV6-5 and TRBJ1-1, with D unresolved. This CDR3 contains 14 residues. From germline, CDR1 is MNHEY and CDR2 SVGAGI. V was pared by 2 bases and J by 3 bases, with 10 bases between. This chain's CDR3 is CASSYAARDTEAFF. The CDR3 DNA reads as TGTGCCAGCAGTTACGCAGCCCGGGACACTGAAGCTTTCTTT.

This rearrangement joins TRBV9 to TRBJ2-2, with 7 nucleotides matching TRBD2. This CDR3 has 16 amino acids. V lost 0 bases to trimming and J lost 3 bases; unmatched junction nucleotides: 5. Germline CDR1 is SGDLS and CDR2 is YYNGEE. Written as DNA, the CDR3 is TGTGCCAGCAGCGTAGACGGGGGGTCCGACACCGGGGAGCTGTTTTTT. Residues: CASSVDGGSDTGELFF.

The chain carries TRBV6-4 and TRBJ2-2, with 9 bases lining up with TRBD2. Germline assignment: CDR1 MRHNA and CDR2 SNTAGT. The CDR3 runs 16 residues. With 5 bases clipped from V and 3 bases from J, the junction kept 7 bases outside the gene matches. The CDR3: CASSPLSSGDTGELFF. CDR3 DNA: TGTGCCAGCAGTCCACTGTCTAGCGGGGACACCGGGGAGCTGTTTTTT.